These T cell receptor beta chains were read from a single sample in a study of Ad26.COV2.S vaccination and SARS-CoV-2 variants. Only in-frame clones appear in the TCRdb table, and some are missing; sequencing was by immunoSEQ multiplex PCR. The table records about 350,000 clones, about 88% of them present only once. The material sequenced was peripheral blood, taken in a trial of Ad26.COV2.S vaccine versus placebo. The receptors stem from a person aged 18-60 years who received the Ad26.COV2.S COVID-19 vaccine or a placebo. Each CDR3 is given without its conserved first and last residue.

v_gene: TRBV6-6; len: 13; CDR3aa: ASLRGPMRLYEQY
v_gene: TRBV21-1; len: 8; CDR3aa: ATPRYEQY
v_gene: TRBV11-3; len: 11; CDR3aa: ASSPNLSGELF
v_gene: TRBV5-4; len: 14; CDR3aa: ASSLGGRNSNQPQH
v_gene: TRBV19; len: 12; CDR3aa: ASIRQGDSRGYT
v_gene: TRBV29-1; len: 9; CDR3aa: SVQKSYEQY
v_gene: TRBV25-1; len: 15; CDR3aa: ASSETGTGSSMRKLF
v_gene: TRBV11-3; len: 11; CDR3aa: ASSLRDSYEQY
v_gene: TRBV5-1; len: 13; CDR3aa: ASSASGTSGTGHI
v_gene: TRBV5-8; len: 8; CDR3aa: ASSLRAAF
v_gene: TRBV28; len: 12; CDR3aa: ASSSTGGVYEQY
v_gene: TRBV27; len: 16; CDR3aa: ASSFVRGGTETNNEQF
v_gene: TRBV27; len: 12; CDR3aa: ASSDRDSNTEAF
v_gene: TRBV20-1; len: 13; CDR3aa: SASRRRANTGELF
v_gene: TRBV19; len: 12; CDR3aa: ASSTPSTSYEQY
v_gene: TRBV11-2; len: 10; CDR3aa: ASSLGEETQY